These 23 T cell receptor beta chains originate from one sample sequenced in a study of blood T cell repertoires in COVID-19. Some clones are missing from TCRdb's copy, which holds only in-frame ones; the method was immunoSEQ multiplex PCR. The table shows about 250,000 clones, with roughly 90% occurring only once. Sequences were obtained from PBMCs or T cells enriched from blood (not recorded which). Receptor source: a woman aged 25-40 years with acute COVID-19.

This rearrangement joins TRBV11-3 to TRBJ2-5; no reliable D call. The CDR3 sequence is 13 residues long. Between the trimmed V and J ends, which lost 3 bases and 7 bases, there was a span of 12 bases. The V gene's germline CDR1 is SGHNT and CDR2 YENEEA. The DNA for the CDR3 is TGTGCCAGCAGCTTCGGGTCGATGGGGACCCAGTACTTC. Its translation: CASSFGSMGTQYF.

The chain employs TRBV7-9 and TRBJ1-3, with D perhaps TRBD1 (6 bases). V was trimmed by 4 bases and J by 4 bases, leaving 17 bases between them. The CDR3 loop spans 16 amino acids. Looked up from germline, CDR1 is SEHNR and CDR2 is FQNEAQ (reference sequence). CDR3 residues: CASSSPSTGTGNTIYF. The CDR3 region has the DNA TGTGCCAGCAGCTCCCCCTCCACAGGGACGGGAAACACCATATATTTT. Looking up the rest from reference TRBV7-9 and TRBJ1-3 gives the full variable domain: DTGVSQNPRHKITKRGQNVTFRCDPISEHNRLYWYRQTLGQGPEFLTYFQNEAQLEKSRLLSDRFSAERPKGSFSTLEIQRTEQGDSAMYLCASSSPSTGTGNTIYFGEGSWLTVV.

This chain joins TRBV11-2 and TRBJ2-7, with TRBD2 as a possible D gene (7 bases). V was clipped by 4 bases and J by 0 bases, with 19 bases between them. CDR3 size: 17 residues. CDR1 is SGHAT, CDR2 FQNNGV, per germline. For the CDR3, the DNA is TGTGCCAGCAGCTCCTTGGGGGGGGCGCAGAGCTCCTACGAGCAGTACTTC. Translating gives CASSSLGGAQSSYEQYF.

V is TRBV11-3 and J is TRBJ2-1; 12 bases map to TRBD1. The CDR3 length is 14 residues. Germline V gene data show CDR1 as SGHNT and CDR2 as YENEEA. With V trimmed by 5 bases and J by 8 bases, 4 bases remained unmatched. CDR3 loop: CASSPGQGAYEQFF. CDR3 bases: TGTGCCAGCAGCCCGGGACAGGGGGCTTATGAGCAGTTCTTC.

The genes are TRBV10-2 and TRBJ1-1; TRBD1 agrees at 7 bases. CDR3 length equals 14 residues. V was pared by 2 bases and J by 2 bases, with 2 bases of the junction left unmatched. Germline assignment: CDR1 WSHSY and CDR2 SAAADI. The CDR3 loop is CASSERQGNTEAFF. The CDR3 region has the DNA TGCGCCAGCAGTGAGCGACAGGGAAACACTGAAGCTTTCTTT.

This sequence joins TRBV5-4 and TRBJ2-3, with D maybe TRBD2 (7 bases). With 4 bases removed from V and 0 bases from J, the gap between germline ends came to 24 bases. The CDR3 sequence is 19 residues long. Germline assignment: CDR1 SGHNT and CDR2 YYREEE (reference sequence). This CDR3 reads CASSSADRGALSSTDTQYF. For the CDR3, the DNA is TGTGCCAGCAGCAGCGCCGACCGGGGGGCCCTTTCTAGCACAGATACGCAGTATTTT.

The J gene is TRBJ1-1, the V gene TRBV15; D remains unclear. The CDR3 covers 12 residues. Germline V gives CDR1 LNHNV, CDR2 YYDKDF (reference sequence). V was pared by 5 bases and J by 6 bases, with 10 bases between. CDR3 in DNA: TGTGCCACCAGCCCGGACTTCGCTGAAGCTTTCTTT. Translated, it gives CATSPDFAEAFF.

V and J are TRBV6-4 and TRBJ1-5; 8 bases align to TRBD1. This CDR3 has 17 residues. After removal of 0 bases from V and 2 bases from J, the junction contained 6 bases not matched to a gene. CDR1 is MRHNA, CDR2 SNTAGT, per germline. Written as DNA, the CDR3 is TGTGCCAGCAGTGACTCATTACAGGGGGAGGGCAATCAGCCCCAGCATTTT. It codes for CASSDSLQGEGNQPQHF.

CDR3 amino acids: CASSPPGSSGANVLTF. The CDR3 DNA is TGTGCCAGCAGCCCCCCAGGTTCATCTGGGGCCAACGTCCTGACTTTC. This rearrangement joins TRBV7-2 to TRBJ2-6; D gene unclear. Germline V gene lookup returns CDR1 SGHTA and CDR2 FQGNSA. The CDR3 runs 16 residues. V was trimmed by 5 bases and J by 1 base, leaving 12 bases between them.

The chain uses TRBV10-2 and TRBJ1-1, with a possible D match to TRBD1 (5 bases). CDR1 is WSHSY and CDR2 is SAAADI in the germline V gene. The CDR3 is 11 residues long. The V gene lost 4 bases and the J gene lost 11 bases, with 11 bases spanning the gap. The CDR3 sequence: CASSVGAAAFF. Written as DNA, the CDR3 is TGCGCCAGCAGTGTAGGGGCAGCGGCTTTCTTT.

The CDR3 DNA reads as TGTGCCAGCAGCCTGACCGGGAACTGGGATGAAAAACTGTTTTTT. This encodes CASSLTGNWDEKLFF. The V and J genes are TRBV7-2 and TRBJ1-4, with D unclear. V lost 5 bases and J 6 bases, leaving 16 bases between the germline ends. The CDR3 spans 15 residues. Germline V gene lookup returns CDR1 SGHTA and CDR2 FQGNSA.

The chain uses TRBV5-1 and TRBJ2-3, with TRBD2 as a possible D gene (6 bases). The CDR3 covers 15 residues. Germline V gene sequence: CDR1 SGHRS, CDR2 YFSETQ. With 3 bases removed from V and 0 bases from J, the gap between germline ends came to 11 bases. The DNA of the CDR3 is TGCGCCAGCAGCTCTAGGACTACTAGCACAGATACGCAGTATTTT. Translated, it gives CASSSRTTSTDTQYF. The full variable domain, with the rest looked up from reference TRBV5-1 and TRBJ2-3, is KAGVTQTPRYLIKTRGQQVTLSCSPISGHRSVSWYQQTPGQGLQFLFEYFSETQRNKGNFPGRFSGRQFSNSRSEMNVSTLELGDSALYLCASSSRTTSTDTQYFGPGTRLTVL.

This clone was observed a handful of times. This rearrangement joins TRBV4-2 to TRBJ2-7, with 7 bases matching TRBD2. CDR1 LGHNA and CDR2 YNFKEQ come from the germline V gene. V was clipped by 0 bases and J by 3 bases; unmatched bases: 5. The CDR3 contains 15 residues. The CDR3 sequence: CASSQDRRTSYEQYF. DNA for the CDR3: TGTGCCAGCAGCCAAGATCGTCGGACTAGCTACGAGCAGTACTTC.

V usage is TRBV10-3 and J usage is TRBJ2-3; maybe TRBD1 (5 bases). The germline V gene has CDR1 ENHRY and CDR2 SYGVKD. V gave up 11 bases and J gave up 4 bases, with 22 bases separating them. The CDR3 loop spans 15 amino acids. The CDR3 region is CASANPTGDADTQYF. The CDR3 DNA sequence: TGTGCCTCGGCAAACCCAACAGGAGATGCAGATACGCAGTATTTT.

The chain carries TRBV5-1 and TRBJ1-5; D unresolved. CDR1 is SGHRS and CDR2 is YFSETQ in the germline V gene. Trimming cost V 2 bases and J 3 bases, with 6 bases left between them. The CDR3 covers 13 residues. The CDR3 DNA reads TGCGCCAGCAGCTTCTCCTTCAATCAGCCCCAGCATTTT. As protein: CASSFSFNQPQHF. Looking up the rest from reference TRBV5-1 and TRBJ1-5 gives the full variable domain: KAGVTQTPRYLIKTRGQQVTLSCSPISGHRSVSWYQQTPGQGLQFLFEYFSETQRNKGNFPGRFSGRQFSNSRSEMNVSTLELGDSALYLCASSFSFNQPQHFGDGTRLSIL.

V and J are TRBV21-1 and TRBJ2-7; TRBD2 was called by the table and not checked on the DNA. TRBV21-1 is designated a pseudogene. The CDR3 has 14 residues. CDR3 nucleotides: TGTGCCAGCAGCAAATCTTGTTTCTCTTACGAGCAGTACTTC. Its translation is CASSKSCFSYEQYF.

The genes are TRBV2 and TRBJ2-7, with D unclear. Germline V lookup: CDR1 SNHLY, CDR2 FYNNEI. Trimming removed 7 bases from V and 3 bases from J, with 10 bases in between. The CDR3 totals 12 residues. The CDR3 here is CASTPDNYEQYF. The CDR3 coding sequence is TGTGCCAGCACGCCAGATAACTACGAGCAGTACTTC.

V usage is TRBV5-6 and J usage is TRBJ2-2; TRBD1 aligns across 8 bases. The CDR3 totals 13 residues. Germline CDR1 SGHDT, CDR2 YYEEEE. With V trimmed by 5 bases and J by 11 bases, 8 bases remained unmatched. The CDR3 is CASRETGGRELFF. In DNA form, the CDR3 reads TGTGCCAGCAGGGAAACAGGGGGGAGAGAGCTGTTTTTT.

This chain connects TRBV9 to TRBJ1-4; 8 nucleotides agree with TRBD1. Germline V gene sequence: CDR1 SGDLS, CDR2 YYNGEE. This CDR3 has 14 residues. V was clipped by 0 bases and J by 8 bases; unmatched bases: 3. In DNA, the CDR3 is TGTGCCAGCAGCGTAGACAGGGGGGAAGAAAAACTGTTTTTT. The encoded protein is CASSVDRGEEKLFF.

V gene TRBV7-3 combines with J gene TRBJ1-1; a weak D match, TRBD1 (6 bases). CDR1 and CDR2 from the germline V gene are SGHTA and FQGTGA. Trimming cost V 2 bases and J 4 bases, with 14 bases left between them. This CDR3 spans 15 amino acids. The CDR3 bases are TGTGCCAGCAGCTTAGCGGGGGCAGAGAGCACTGAAGCTTTCTTT. Translated: CASSLAGAESTEAFF. The full variable domain, rest sourced from reference TRBV7-3 and TRBJ1-1, is GAGVSQTPSNKVTEKGKYVELRCDPISGHTALYWYRQSLGQGPEFLIYFQGTGAADDSGLPNDRFFAVRPEGSVSTLKIQRTERGDSAVYLCASSLAGAESTEAFFGQGTRLTVV.

The V and J genes are TRBV7-2 and TRBJ1-5; 11 positions match TRBD1. The junction had 6 bases not matched to a gene; V was cut back by 5 bases and J by 6 bases. This CDR3 contains 15 residues. CDR1 and CDR2 from the germline V gene are SGHTA and FQGNSA. The CDR3 region has the DNA TGTGCCAGCAGCCCGGACAGGGGGCGTCGTCAGCCCCAGCATTTT. Translation gives CASSPDRGRRQPQHF.

CDR3 loop: CAISGRTTGELFF. The CDR3 DNA follows: TGTGCCATCAGTGGTAGAACCACCGGGGAGCTGTTTTTT. This rearrangement joins TRBV10-3 to TRBJ2-2; no firm D call. The CDR3 length is 13 residues. The germline gives CDR1 ENHRY, CDR2 SYGVKD. V was trimmed by 4 bases and J by 4 bases, leaving 7 bases between them.

The chain combines TRBV3-1 (or the pseudogene TRBV3-2) with TRBJ1-3; D call uncertain. The CDR3 spans 15 residues. In germline, CDR1 is LGHDT, CDR2 YNNKEL (reference sequence). The V end was cut by 1 base, the J end by 4 bases, with 11 bases between. The CDR3 region has the DNA TGTGCCAGCAGCCAAGGAATGGCCCCGGGAAACACCATATATTTT. Amino acids: CASSQGMAPGNTIYF.